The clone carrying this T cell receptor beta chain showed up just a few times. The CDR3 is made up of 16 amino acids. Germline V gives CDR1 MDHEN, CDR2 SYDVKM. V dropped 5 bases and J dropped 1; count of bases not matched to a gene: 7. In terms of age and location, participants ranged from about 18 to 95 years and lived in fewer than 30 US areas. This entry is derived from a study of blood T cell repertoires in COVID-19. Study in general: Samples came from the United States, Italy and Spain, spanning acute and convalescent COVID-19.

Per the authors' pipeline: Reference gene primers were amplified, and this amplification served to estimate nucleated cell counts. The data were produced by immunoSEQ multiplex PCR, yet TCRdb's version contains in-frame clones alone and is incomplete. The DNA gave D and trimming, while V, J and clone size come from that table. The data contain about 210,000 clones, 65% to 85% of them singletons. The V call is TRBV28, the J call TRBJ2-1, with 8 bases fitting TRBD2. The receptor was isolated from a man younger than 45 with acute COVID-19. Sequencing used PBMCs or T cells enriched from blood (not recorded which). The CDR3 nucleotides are TGTGCCAGCAGTCCACCGCGGGGGGCTTCCTACAATGAGCAGTTCTTC. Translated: CASSPPRGASYNEQFF.